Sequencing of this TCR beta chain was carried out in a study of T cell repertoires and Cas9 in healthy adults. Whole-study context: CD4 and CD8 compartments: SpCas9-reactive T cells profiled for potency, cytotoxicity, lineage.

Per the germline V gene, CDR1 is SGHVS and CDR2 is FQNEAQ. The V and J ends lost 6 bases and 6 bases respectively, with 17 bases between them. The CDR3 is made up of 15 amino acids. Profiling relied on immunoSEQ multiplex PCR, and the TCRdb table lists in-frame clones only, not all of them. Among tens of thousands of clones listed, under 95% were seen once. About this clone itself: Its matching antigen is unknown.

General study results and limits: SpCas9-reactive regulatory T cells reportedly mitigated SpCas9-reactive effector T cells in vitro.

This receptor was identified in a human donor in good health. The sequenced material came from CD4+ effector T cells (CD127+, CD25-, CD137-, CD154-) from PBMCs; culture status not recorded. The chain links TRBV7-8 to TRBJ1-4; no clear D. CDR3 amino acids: CASSLSGPADEKLFF. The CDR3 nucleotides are TGTGCCAGCAGTCTCTCAGGCCCAGCCGATGAAAAACTGTTTTTT.